This T cell receptor (beta chain) came from a study of blood T cell repertoires in COVID-19. Germline lookup yields CDR1 SGHAT and CDR2 FQNNGV. CDR3 size: 14 residues. V gave up 3 bases and J gave up 5 bases, with 13 bases separating them. Method: immunoSEQ multiplex PCR; TCRdb's copy keeps in-frame clones and lacks some. The sample yields more than 400,000 clones, roughly nine tenths seen once. Participants reported their clinical history, and cohort assignment relied on those reports. The TCR comes from a woman aged 18-29 years who had recovered from COVID-19. The chain combines TRBV11-2 with TRBJ1-1; D is unclear. Sequenced input: PBMCs or T cells enriched from blood (not recorded which). The CDR3 is CASSLVLPGTEAFF. The CDR3 nucleotides are TGTGCCAGCAGCTTGGTACTTCCGGGTACTGAAGCTTTCTTT.